The count of the clone carrying this TCR beta chain is one. This sample stems from a study of response to subunit inactivated influenza vaccine. TCRdb re-called the RT-PCR reads through MiXCR, storing one row per CDR3 protein. This table has more than 600,000 distinct CDR3 sequences, 15% to 20% appearing once. Trimming took 3 bases from V and 9 from J, leaving 15 bases between them. CDR1 SGHDN and CDR2 FVKESK come from the germline V gene. The CDR3 runs 13 residues. This chain links TRBV14 with TRBJ2-7; D not certain. This sequence originates from a man aged 50 to 59 who received an inactivated influenza vaccine. The sample in question was PBMCs from blood, obtained less than 6 days after vaccination. CDR3 in amino acids: CASSQLAGLGQYF. The CDR3 DNA follows: TGTGCCAGCAGCCAGCTCGCAGGCCTCGGGCAGTACTTC.